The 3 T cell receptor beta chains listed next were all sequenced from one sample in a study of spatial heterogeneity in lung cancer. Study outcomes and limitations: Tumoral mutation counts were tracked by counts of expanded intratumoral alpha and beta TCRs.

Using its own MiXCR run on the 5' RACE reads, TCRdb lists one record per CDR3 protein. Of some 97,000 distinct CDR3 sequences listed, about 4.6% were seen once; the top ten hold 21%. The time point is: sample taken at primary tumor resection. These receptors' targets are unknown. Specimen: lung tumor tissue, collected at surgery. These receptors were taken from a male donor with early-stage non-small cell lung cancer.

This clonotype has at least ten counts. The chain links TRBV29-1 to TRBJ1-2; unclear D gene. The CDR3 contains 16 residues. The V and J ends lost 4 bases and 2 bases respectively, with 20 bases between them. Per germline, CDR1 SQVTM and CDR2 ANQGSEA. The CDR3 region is CSVASGLGILNYGYTF. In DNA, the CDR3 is TGCAGCGTTGCTTCTGGTCTGGGGATCTTAAACTATGGCTACACCTTC. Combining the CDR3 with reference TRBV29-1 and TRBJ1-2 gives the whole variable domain SAVISQKPSRDICQRGTSLTIQCQVDSQVTMMFWYRQQPGQSLTLIATANQGSEATYESGFVIDKFPISRPNLTFSTLTVSNMSPEDSSIYLCSVASGLGILNYGYTFGSGTRLTVV.

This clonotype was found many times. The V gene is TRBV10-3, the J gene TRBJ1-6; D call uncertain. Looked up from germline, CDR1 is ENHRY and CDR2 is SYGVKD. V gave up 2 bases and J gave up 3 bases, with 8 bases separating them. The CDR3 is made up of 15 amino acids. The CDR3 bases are TGTGCCATCAGTGAGGGGAGGGACTATAATTCACCCCTCCACTTT. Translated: CAISEGRDYNSPLHF.

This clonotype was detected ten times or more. The CDR3 DNA reads TGCAGCGTTTCGGGCAGGGGGTGGGAGACCCAGTACTTC. Its protein product is CSVSGRGWETQYF. The chain carries TRBV29-1 and TRBJ2-5; 7 nucleotides line up with TRBD1. This CDR3 is built from 13 residues. Trimming cost V 5 bases and J 5 bases; bases outside gene matches: 8. Germline CDR1 reads SQVTM; CDR2 reads ANQGSEA.